Below are 30 T cell receptor beta chains sequenced from a single sample in a study of blood T cell repertoires in COVID-19. Profiled with immunoSEQ multiplex PCR; TCRdb holds only in-frame clones, not every one. In the table there are 150,000 or so clones, about 79% of which are singletons. Sequencing was carried out using peripheral blood. The receptors stem from a woman of 80 years or more with acute or convalescent COVID-19.

In its sample, this clone was seen once. The rearrangement uses TRBV19 and TRBJ2-7; 9 nucleotides agree with TRBD1. The CDR3 is 15 residues long. The ends lost 5 bases at V and 4 bases at J; junction bases unmatched: 9. Germline CDR1 LNHDA, CDR2 SQIVND (reference sequence). CDR3 nucleotides: TGTGCCAGTAGTCCCCCCGGGACAGGGAAGTACGAGCAGTACTTC. Its translation is CASSPPGTGKYEQYF.

The chain joins TRBV28 to TRBJ1-2; D is unresolved. Germline assignment: CDR1 MDHEN and CDR2 SYDVKM. The CDR3 is 12 residues long. V was pared by 3 bases and J by 8 bases, with 10 bases between. Here the CDR3 reads CASSFLGSGYTF. CDR3 DNA: TGTGCCAGCAGTTTTTTGGGGAGCGGCTACACCTTC.

The rearrangement uses TRBV3-1 (or the pseudogene TRBV3-2) and TRBJ1-4; D unclear. The ends were cut back, 4 bases at V and 3 bases at J, with 9 bases in the middle. The CDR3 spans 14 residues. Germline CDR1 is LGHDT and CDR2 is YNNKEL (reference sequence). The CDR3 spells CASSRGIANEKLFF. In nucleotides, the CDR3 is TGTGCCAGCAGCCGAGGGATCGCTAATGAAAAACTGTTTTTT.

The chain combines TRBV4-1 with TRBJ1-1, with D uncertain. In germline, CDR1 is MGHRA, CDR2 YSYEKL. V lost 0 bases and J 2 bases, leaving 7 bases between the germline ends. The CDR3 is 14 amino acids. CDR3 in DNA: TGCGCCAGCAGCCAAGAGAAGAGTAACACTGAAGCTTTCTTT. It encodes CASSQEKSNTEAFF.

The chain links TRBV2 to TRBJ2-7; TRBD1 is a possible D gene (5 bases). There are 14 residues in the CDR3. CDR1 is SNHLY, CDR2 FYNNEI, per germline. With 5 bases removed from V and 1 base from J, the gap between germline ends came to 12 bases. Here the CDR3 reads CASSLGHQSYEQYF. The CDR3 DNA reads as TGTGCCAGCAGTCTCGGACACCAATCCTACGAGCAGTACTTC.

V and J are TRBV7-8 and TRBJ2-7; TRBD1 matches at 7 bases. V gave up 5 bases and J gave up 2 bases; unmatched junction bases: 9. Germline CDR1 SGHVS, CDR2 FQNEAQ. The CDR3 is 15 residues long. The chain's CDR3 is CASSIGTAVTYEQYF. CDR3 nucleotide sequence: TGTGCCAGCAGCATCGGGACAGCCGTAACCTACGAGCAGTACTTC.

This chain uses TRBV27 with TRBJ1-3; perhaps TRBD1 as D (6 bases). Germline V gene lookup returns CDR1 MNHEY and CDR2 SMNVEV (reference sequence). V lost 5 bases to trimming and J lost 8 bases, with 13 bases between them. The CDR3 has 13 amino acids. The DNA for the CDR3 is TGTGCCAGCAGTCGAGGGGGTAGGGACACCATATATTTT. Residues: CASSRGGRDTIYF.

The V call is TRBV4-1, the J call TRBJ1-4; 8 bases line up with TRBD1. Germline V lookup: CDR1 MGHRA, CDR2 YSYEKL. Unmatched junction bases numbered 12, after V lost 2 bases and J lost 13 bases. The CDR3 contains 15 residues. DNA for the CDR3: TGCGCCAGCAGCCAACCGGGACAGGTACTGGATCTACTGTTTTTT. Amino acid sequence: CASSQPGQVLDLLFF.

The chain is built from TRBV5-1 and TRBJ2-2, with a possible D match to TRBD2 (5 bases). The CDR3 extends over 15 amino acids. Deletions cut 0 bases from V and 1 base from J, with 7 bases between. Looked up from germline, CDR1 is SGHRS and CDR2 is YFSETQ. The CDR3 nucleotides are TGCGCCAGCAGCTTGGCCGGGAAGAACACCGGGGAGCTGTTTTTT. It specifies CASSLAGKNTGELFF.

J is TRBJ1-2 and V is TRBV5-4, with 9 bases fitting TRBD1. J was trimmed by 3 bases and V by 6 bases; bases with no gene match: 15. Germline V gene data show CDR1 as SGHNT and CDR2 as YYREEE (reference sequence). CDR3 length: 17 amino acids. In DNA, the CDR3 is TGTGCCAGCAAGGGGCCATCACGGGACAGGGAATACTATGGCTACACCTTC. Translation: CASKGPSRDREYYGYTF.

The rearrangement uses TRBV11-2 and TRBJ2-5, with D tentatively TRBD1 (5 bases). The V and J ends lost 5 bases and 4 bases respectively, with 14 bases between them. Per the germline V gene, CDR1 is SGHAT and CDR2 is FQNNGV. This CDR3 comprises 14 residues. The CDR3 sequence is CASSDGRVLETQYF. Written as DNA, the CDR3 is TGTGCCAGCAGCGACGGCAGGGTATTAGAGACCCAGTACTTC.

The chain employs TRBV12-3 or TRBV12-4 and TRBJ2-5; 7 bases map to TRBD1. This CDR3 spans 13 amino acids. Trimming took 11 bases from V and 2 from J; bases not matched to a gene: 8. The CDR3 DNA reads as TGTGCCGGACCGACAGGGCGACAAGAGACCCAGTACTTC. This encodes CAGPTGRQETQYF.

V is TRBV6-1 and J is TRBJ1-6; D possibly corresponds to TRBD1 (5 bases). The CDR3 extends over 13 amino acids. The germline CDR1 and CDR2 sequences are MNHNS and SASEGT. The V end was cut by 3 bases, the J end by 10 bases, with 10 bases between. The CDR3 DNA reads as TGTGCCAGCAGTGACAGGGCCGAGTCACCCCTCCACTTT. It codes for CASSDRAESPLHF.

Notes on this clone: In the same sample, other DNA sequences code for this CDR3. The chain recombines TRBV19 with TRBJ1-3; D gene unclear. Germline assignment: CDR1 LNHDA and CDR2 SQIVND (reference sequence). The CDR3 has 15 residues. Trimming removed 0 bases at V and 1 base at J, with 7 bases between. CDR3 loop: CASSIDRTSGNTIYF. The CDR3 region has the DNA TGTGCCAGTAGTATAGACCGGACTTCTGGAAACACCATATATTTT.

The CDR3 DNA is TGTGCCAGCAGCTTATCTGGGCAGTCCACCGGGGAGCTGTTTTTT. This gives the protein CASSLSGQSTGELFF. This chain links TRBV7-6 with TRBJ2-2, with D unresolved. V was cut by 2 bases and J by 4 bases, with 11 bases left in between. The V gene's germline CDR1 is SGHVS and CDR2 FNYEAQ. The CDR3 loop spans 15 amino acids.

J is TRBJ2-2 and V is TRBV7-8; 12 bases map to TRBD2. CDR1 is SGHVS and CDR2 is FQNEAQ in the germline V gene. V lost 4 bases and J lost 1; bases outside the gene matches: 4. The CDR3 covers 17 residues. CDR3 sequence reads: CASSSLGLAGNTGELFF. The CDR3 nucleotides read TGTGCCAGCAGCTCCCTGGGACTAGCGGGGAACACCGGGGAGCTGTTTTTT.

The chain employs TRBV2 and TRBJ1-1, with D possibly being TRBD1 (6 bases). The CDR3 consists of 15 residues. The germline V gene encodes CDR1 SNHLY and CDR2 FYNNEI. V was clipped by 4 bases and J by 4 bases, with 16 bases between them. The DNA for the CDR3 is TGTGCCAGCAGTGGTTCCACCAACAGGGTCACTGAAGCTTTCTTT. It translates to CASSGSTNRVTEAFF.

V usage is TRBV29-1 and J usage is TRBJ2-2; 9 bases are a match to TRBD1. The CDR3 loop spans 15 amino acids. V shed 7 bases and J 6 bases; nucleotides not matched to a gene: 12. Per the germline V gene, CDR1 is SQVTM and CDR2 is ANQGSEA. The CDR3 coding sequence is TGCAGCGCCCGAATGGGACAGGGAGATGCCGGGGAGCTGTTTTTT. This translates into CSARMGQGDAGELFF.

This clone showed up just once. The V and J genes are TRBV7-3 and TRBJ1-2; perhaps TRBD1 as D (5 bases). The CDR3 is made up of 13 amino acids. The germline V gene encodes CDR1 SGHTA and CDR2 FQGTGA. The ends were cut back, 1 base at V and 7 bases at J, with 10 bases in the middle. CDR3 residues: CASSLRGGIGYTF. In nucleotides, the CDR3 is TGTGCCAGCAGCTTAAGGGGCGGGATTGGCTACACCTTC. The full variable domain, in which reference TRBV7-3 and TRBJ1-2 provide the parts outside the CDR3, is GAGVSQTPSNKVTEKGKYVELRCDPISGHTALYWYRQSLGQGPEFLIYFQGTGAADDSGLPNDRFFAVRPEGSVSTLKIQRTERGDSAVYLCASSLRGGIGYTFGSGTRLTVV.

This sequence joins TRBV7-8 and TRBJ1-2; D gene ambiguous. CDR3 size: 14 residues. V was clipped by 2 bases and J by 10 bases, with 17 bases between them. From germline, CDR1 is SGHVS and CDR2 FQNEAQ. The CDR3 protein is CASSLNRDGIDYTF. CDR3 bases: TGTGCCAGCAGCTTAAATCGGGATGGGATTGACTACACCTTC.

CDR3 sequence (DNA): TGCGCCAGCTCCGGGGCTAGCGGGGTAAGCTCCTACAATGAGCAGTTCTTC. Amino acids: CASSGASGVSSYNEQFF. The chain links TRBV5-1 to TRBJ2-1; TRBD2 matches at 9 bases. With V trimmed by 7 bases and J by 0 bases, 11 bases remained unmatched. The CDR3 totals 17 residues. The germline V gene encodes CDR1 SGHRS and CDR2 YFSETQ.

This chain connects TRBV7-3 to TRBJ2-7; TRBD2 might be the D (6 bases). V was shortened by 5 bases and J by 3 bases, with 20 bases between the two germline ends. Germline V gene sequence: CDR1 SGHTA, CDR2 FQGTGA. The CDR3 loop spans 16 amino acids. CDR3 amino acids: CASSPGGTGGHYEQYF. CDR3 coding DNA: TGTGCCAGCAGCCCGGGCGGGACTGGCGGACACTACGAGCAGTACTTC.

The CDR3 is CSVEDTGSSYEQYF. CDR3 coding DNA: TGCAGCGTTGAAGATACAGGGAGCTCCTACGAGCAGTACTTC. The chain uses TRBV29-1 and TRBJ2-7, with D perhaps TRBD1 (6 bases). Looked up from germline, CDR1 is SQVTM and CDR2 is ANQGSEA. Trimming removed 0 bases from V and 0 bases from J, with 9 bases in between. The CDR3 spans 14 residues.

The V gene is TRBV19, the J gene TRBJ2-1; TRBD2 might be the D (6 bases). Germline V gives CDR1 LNHDA, CDR2 SQIVND (reference sequence). V shed 4 bases and J shed 10 bases, with 23 bases lying between them. The CDR3 sequence is 16 residues long. CDR3 loop: CASSSGASTAFGEQFF. CDR3 sequence (DNA): TGTGCCAGTAGTAGCGGGGCCTCTACTGCATTCGGCGAGCAGTTCTTC.

This clone showed up just a few times. The rearrangement uses TRBV7-9 and TRBJ1-2, with D hard to call. V gave up 5 bases and J gave up 6 bases, with 7 bases separating them. The CDR3 has 11 residues. Germline loops: CDR1 SEHNR, CDR2 FQNEAQ (reference sequence). CDR3 in amino acids: CASSITDGYTF. The CDR3 DNA follows: TGTGCCAGCAGCATCACAGATGGCTACACCTTC.

This clone has a single count. V usage is TRBV19 and J usage is TRBJ1-1; no clear D gene. CDR3 size: 17 residues. CDR1 is LNHDA, CDR2 SQIVND, per germline (reference sequence). Trimming took off 3 bases at V and 5 bases at J, with 22 bases between the two ends. The CDR3 region has the DNA TGTGCCAGTAGTATGATTCCCGGAGACCGCCTATCTACTGAAGCTTTCTTT. This gives the protein CASSMIPGDRLSTEAFF.

The chain couples TRBV2 to TRBJ1-6; TRBD1 might be the D (6 bases). Germline V gives CDR1 SNHLY, CDR2 FYNNEI. Trimming took off 6 bases at V and 9 bases at J, with 12 bases between the two ends. This CDR3 region has 13 residues. In DNA, the CDR3 is TGTGCCAGCAGAGGGGAGGGGGGTTCACCCCTCCACTTT. It encodes CASRGEGGSPLHF.

The gene calls are TRBV5-1 and TRBJ1-3; 10 nucleotides line up with TRBD1. The CDR3 totals 14 residues. The junction had 4 bases not matched to a gene; V was cut back by 8 bases and J by 2 bases. CDR1 SGHRS and CDR2 YFSETQ come from the germline V gene. As DNA, the CDR3 is TGCGCCAGTGGGACAGGGGACGCTGGAAACACCATATATTTT. It yields the protein CASGTGDAGNTIYF.

V is TRBV9 and J is TRBJ1-2; TRBD1 matches at 10 bases. Germline CDR1 is SGDLS and CDR2 is YYNGEE. CDR3 length: 17 residues. V was clipped by 0 bases and J by 8 bases; unmatched bases: 13. CDR3 region: CASSVDNFGDRGIGYTF. As DNA, the CDR3 is TGTGCCAGCAGCGTAGACAATTTTGGGGACAGGGGTATCGGCTACACCTTC.

This CDR3 is CASSRTGYGVEAYEQYF. The CDR3 coding sequence is TGTGCCAGCAGCCGAACGGGATACGGAGTCGAGGCCTACGAGCAGTACTTC. This chain connects TRBV14 to TRBJ2-7; possible D gene TRBD2, 5 bases. The CDR3 consists of 17 residues. V lost 4 bases and J 2 bases, leaving 21 bases between the germline ends. Germline V lookup: CDR1 SGHDN, CDR2 FVKESK.